The 4 T cell receptor beta chains reported below all come from one sample, sequenced in a study of T cell responses to AZD1222 COVID-19 vaccine. TCRdb's table, derived via immunoSEQ multiplex PCR, lists solely in-frame clones and lacks some. Here the sample spans some 150,000 clones, around 90% being singletons. Sequenced material: peripheral blood, taken on day 0 of AZD1222 vaccination. Receptors originate from an adult in good health.

The chain couples TRBV4-2 to TRBJ2-2; 8 nucleotides agree with TRBD2. This CDR3 spans 15 amino acids. The V gene end was trimmed by 5 bases and the J gene end by 1 base; junction bases not matched to a gene: 3. Germline lookup yields CDR1 LGHNA and CDR2 YNFKEQ. As DNA, the CDR3 is TGTGCCAGCAGCACAACTAGCGGGAACACCGGGGAGCTGTTTTTT. Translating it yields CASSTTSGNTGELFF.

The chain joins TRBV5-4 to TRBJ1-1; TRBD1 is a possible D gene (6 bases). The CDR3 has 14 amino acids. The germline V gene has CDR1 SGHNT and CDR2 YYREEE (reference sequence). Trimming cost V 5 bases and J 6 bases, with 17 bases left between them. The CDR3 is CASRLKGGMAEAFF. As DNA, the CDR3 is TGTGCCAGCAGGTTAAAGGGGGGAATGGCTGAAGCTTTCTTT.

V gene TRBV7-9 combines with J gene TRBJ1-6; no clear D gene. With 5 bases removed from V and 7 bases from J, the gap between germline ends came to 15 bases. This CDR3 has 15 residues. From germline, CDR1 is SEHNR and CDR2 FQNEAQ (reference sequence). The CDR3 loop is CASSPSNGGNSPLHF. The CDR3 DNA is TGTGCCAGCAGCCCAAGCAACGGCGGCAATTCACCCCTCCACTTT. Full variable domain (remainder filled in from reference TRBV7-9 and TRBJ1-6): DTGVSQNPRHKITKRGQNVTFRCDPISEHNRLYWYRQTLGQGPEFLTYFQNEAQLEKSRLLSDRFSAERPKGSFSTLEIQRTEQGDSAMYLCASSPSNGGNSPLHFGNGTRLTVT.

The J gene is TRBJ2-3, the V gene TRBV9; 11 bases are shared with TRBD1. Germline V gives CDR1 SGDLS, CDR2 YYNGEE. J was trimmed by 1 base and V by 4 bases; bases with no gene match: 8. The length of the CDR3 is 17 residues. In DNA, the CDR3 is TGTGCCAGCAGCCCCCACTGGACAGGGGGCCGCACAGATACGCAGTATTTT. It translates to CASSPHWTGGRTDTQYF.